The subject of this entry is one T cell receptor beta chain. The sample comes from a study of blood T cell repertoires in COVID-19. Study information: Some COVID-19 samples were acute and others convalescent; all came from the United States, Italy and Spain. PBMCs, B-cell-depleted T cells, or T cells were the source of the cDNA or gDNA that made up the material.

Authors' methods: Reference gene primer amplification gave estimated nucleated cell counts. TCRdb's copy holds only in-frame clones and misses some; the assay was immunoSEQ multiplex PCR. That table gives V, J and clone size, and the DNA gave D and trimming. The data contain 100,000 to 120,000 clones, approximately 81% of them singletons. Germline V CDR1 and CDR2: SQVTM, ANQGSEA. Trimming removed 3 bases from V and 7 bases from J; junction bases left unmatched: 5. The CDR3 is 13 amino acids. The rearrangement joins TRBV29-1 to TRBJ2-1, with TRBD1 identical over 8 bases. The specimen was peripheral blood. The source of this sequence is a man older than 75 with acute or convalescent COVID-19. CDR3 protein: CSVDRDRRNEQFF. The CDR3, as DNA: TGCAGCGTTGATAGGGACAGGAGAAATGAGCAGTTCTTC.